These 5 T cell receptor beta chains originate from one sample sequenced in a study of blood T cell repertoires in COVID-19. Some clones are missing from TCRdb's copy, which holds only in-frame ones; the method was immunoSEQ multiplex PCR. The data contain some 50,000 clones, roughly nine tenths of them singletons. The sequenced sample was peripheral blood. The receptors were sampled from a man aged 40-49 years with acute or convalescent COVID-19.

This clone was seen a handful of times. The chain recombines TRBV3-1 (or the pseudogene TRBV3-2) with TRBJ1-2; D perhaps matches TRBD1 (5 bases). V shed 2 bases and J shed 4 bases, with 5 bases lying between them. CDR1 is LGHDT and CDR2 is YNNKEL in the germline V gene (reference sequence). The CDR3 contains 12 residues. The CDR3 loop is CASSQQGYGYTF. CDR3 bases: TGTGCCAGCAGCCAACAGGGCTATGGCTACACCTTC.

The chain combines TRBV7-3 with TRBJ2-7; 12 nucleotides match TRBD2. The CDR3 has 16 amino acids. Per the germline V gene, CDR1 is SGHTA and CDR2 is FQGTGA. Losses at the gene ends were 5 bases for V and 3 bases for J; bases not matched to a gene: 8. The CDR3 is CASSPTSGSPNYEQYF. In DNA form, the CDR3 reads TGTGCCAGCAGCCCGACTAGCGGGAGCCCAAACTACGAGCAGTACTTC.

The chain links TRBV19 to TRBJ1-2; D gene ambiguous. The CDR3 length is 15 residues. V was clipped by 0 bases and J by 2 bases, with 10 bases between them. The V gene's germline CDR1 is LNHDA and CDR2 SQIVND (reference sequence). The CDR3 nucleotides are TGTGCCAGTAGTATAGAAAGGAGGGTAAACTATGGCTACACCTTC. Amino acid sequence: CASSIERRVNYGYTF.

The chain combines TRBV29-1 with TRBJ1-1; D is uncertain. The CDR3 covers 13 residues. V was trimmed by 0 bases and J by 6 bases, leaving 11 bases between them. The germline CDR1 and CDR2 sequences are SQVTM and ANQGSEA. CDR3 in amino acids: CSVEDERRAEAFF. The CDR3 DNA follows: TGCAGCGTTGAAGACGAAAGGAGGGCTGAAGCTTTCTTT.

This chain connects TRBV27 to TRBJ1-1; 9 nucleotides line up with TRBD1. Trimming at V came to 4 bases and at J to 3 bases, leaving 9 bases not matched to a gene. CDR3 length: 16 residues. Germline CDR1 and CDR2: MNHEY and SMNVEV (reference sequence). The DNA for the CDR3 is TGTGCCAGCAGTTCTCCTGGACAGGGGAGGGACACTGAAGCTTTCTTT. This gives the protein CASSSPGQGRDTEAFF.